This T cell receptor beta chain emerged from a study of technical replicates of blood from several donors. The J segment lost 2 bases and the V segment lost 4 bases, leaving 11 bases of the junction unmatched. Looked up from germline, CDR1 is SGDLS and CDR2 is YYNGEE. CDR3 size: 16 residues. This table comes from immunoSEQ multiplex PCR, and its TCRdb copy is limited to in-frame clones, with some not included. The table lists approximately 79,000 clones, approximately 96% of them singletons. What was sequenced was T cells isolated from PBMCs. The chain recombines TRBV9 with TRBJ2-7; 8 positions match TRBD2. This clonotype was sampled from a human donor in good health. CDR3 DNA: TGTGCCAGCAGCCCCCCAGAGCGGGAGACCCCCTACGAGCAGTACTTC. Encoded protein: CASSPPERETPYEQYF.